The 28 T cell receptor beta chains given below trace back to one sample, sequenced in a study of T cells expressing NK-cell markers (dated by TCRdb to about 2020). Library prep was done by 5' RACE. Sequencing was performed on an Illumina HiSeq 2000. The reads went through TCRdb reprocessing, and each CDR3 protein sequence gets one entry with no DNA. The sample has 350,000 to 450,000 distinct CDR3 sequences on record. Around 5.3% of the sample goes to the ten largest clones. Sequencing was performed on blood T cells: a sorted CD56 or NKG2C T cell subset, CD4+ or CD8+ T cells, or bulk PBMC T cells (not recorded which). All receptors come from a man aged 18-69 years in good health.

This sequence joins TRBV5-1 and TRBJ1-5; without DNA, the TCRdb call of TRBD1 cannot be checked. This CDR3 spans 14 amino acids. The germline gives CDR1 SGHRS, CDR2 YFSETQ. Here the CDR3 reads CASSFSQGGQPQHF.

This rearrangement joins TRBV7-9 to TRBJ1-4; the D call from TCRdb, TRBD1, cannot be confirmed without DNA. This CDR3 has 14 residues. The germline gives CDR1 SEHNR, CDR2 FQNEAQ (reference sequence). The CDR3 loop reads CASSPSGAGEKLFF.

J is TRBJ2-4 and V is TRBV4-1; lacking DNA, the TRBD2 call made by TCRdb goes unchecked. The germline V gene has CDR1 MGHRA and CDR2 YSYEKL. The CDR3 is 15 residues long. The CDR3 sequence is CASSRLGQGRDIQYF.

This rearrangement joins TRBV7-8 to TRBJ2-5; TCRdb proposes TRBD2, but this gene call is untestable without DNA. In germline, CDR1 is SGHVS, CDR2 FQNEAQ. The CDR3 length is 19 residues. CDR3 region: CASSLLGAGGLAYQETQYF.

This rearrangement joins TRBV18 to TRBJ2-7; TCRdb's D gene call, TRBD1, goes unchecked for lack of DNA. The CDR3 totals 15 residues. CDR1 KGHSH and CDR2 LQKENI come from the germline V gene. Here the CDR3 reads CASSPTFGQGYEQYF.

This rearrangement joins TRBV6-1 to TRBJ1-1; TCRdb's assignment of TRBD1 cannot be checked, as there is no DNA. In germline, CDR1 is MNHNS, CDR2 SASEGT. The CDR3 sequence is 14 residues long. CDR3: CASTLDRGDAEAFF.

The rearrangement joins TRBV12-1 to TRBJ2-5; the TRBD2 assignment by TCRdb is unverifiable without DNA. TRBV12-1 is described as a pseudogene. The CDR3 covers 16 residues. CDR3 residues: CASSTPIGPIGETQYF.

CDR3: CASSPVSAQETQYF. The rearrangement links TRBV18 to TRBJ2-5. The length of the CDR3 is 14 residues. Germline V gene data show CDR1 as KGHSH and CDR2 as LQKENI.

The rearrangement joins TRBV12-3 or TRBV12-4 to TRBJ2-5; TCRdb indicates TRBD1, and absent DNA this call remains unverified. The CDR3 runs to 15 residues. The CDR3 region is CASSAGTGDPKTQYF.

V usage is TRBV5-6 and J usage is TRBJ2-1; TCRdb indicates TRBD1, and absent DNA this call remains unverified. The CDR3 covers 15 residues. Germline V CDR1 and CDR2: SGHDT, YYEEEE. The CDR3 is CASSALGTGNNEQFF.

The chain combines TRBV5-1 with TRBJ2-7; with no DNA, the TCRdb D assignment of TRBD1 cannot be verified. The CDR3 sequence is 14 residues long. Looked up from germline, CDR1 is SGHRS and CDR2 is YFSETQ. The CDR3 loop reads CASTSGGLRYEQYF.

The chain combines TRBV5-6 with TRBJ2-7; with no DNA, the TCRdb D assignment of TRBD1 cannot be verified. The CDR3 has 16 amino acids. Germline CDR1 reads SGHDT; CDR2 reads YYEEEE. The CDR3 region is CASSLLVTGGFGEQYF.

The chain uses TRBV25-1 and TRBJ2-2; the TCRdb D gene call, TRBD2, has no DNA to confirm it. The CDR3 totals 19 residues. The germline V gene encodes CDR1 MGHDK and CDR2 SYGVNS. CDR3 region: CASSAPPGVAGGNTGELFF.

This sequence joins TRBV6-1 and TRBJ1-6; TCRdb's D call of TRBD1 is untestable without DNA. CDR3 size: 16 residues. The germline gives CDR1 MNHNS, CDR2 SASEGT. The CDR3 loop is CASSEGGRGRNSPLHF.

The chain employs TRBV6-1 and TRBJ1-5; TCRdb's D call, TRBD1, is unchecked because there is no DNA. The CDR3 loop spans 13 amino acids. Germline loops: CDR1 MNHNS, CDR2 SASEGT. The CDR3 here is CASSRQGNQPQHF.

This chain links TRBV6-5 with TRBJ1-5. The CDR3 runs 15 residues. CDR1 is MNHEY and CDR2 is SVGAGI in the germline V gene. The CDR3 region is CASSYWSRTNQPQHF.

J is TRBJ1-1 and V is TRBV6-6; TCRdb picks TRBD1, but there is no DNA to check that call. Germline values: CDR1 MNHNY, CDR2 SVGAGI (reference sequence). The CDR3 loop spans 13 amino acids. The CDR3 protein is CAEGQGAHTEAFF.

The V gene is TRBV2, the J gene TRBJ1-6; the D call of TRBD1 rests on TCRdb alone, since no DNA is present to check it. This CDR3 comprises 15 residues. Germline V gene lookup returns CDR1 SNHLY and CDR2 FYNNEI. The CDR3 here is CASTPQLSYNSPLHF. Full variable domain (remainder filled in from reference TRBV2 and TRBJ1-6): EPEVTQTPSHQVTQMGQEVILRCVPISNHLYFYWYRQILGQKVEFLVSFYNNEISEKSEIFDDQFSVERPDGSNFTLKIRSTKLEDSAMYFCASTPQLSYNSPLHFGNGTRLTVT.

CDR3 sequence reads: CASSQTFGVERGAQETQYF. The V gene is TRBV4-2, the J gene TRBJ2-5; as DNA is missing, the TRBD2 call by TCRdb cannot be tested. CDR3 length: 19 amino acids. Germline V CDR1 and CDR2: LGHNA, YNFKEQ.

The V and J genes are TRBV11-2 and TRBJ1-1. The germline CDR1 and CDR2 sequences are SGHAT and FQNNGV. CDR3 length: 16 residues. The CDR3: CASSWKRVVGHTEAFF.

The genes are TRBV14 and TRBJ1-6. The CDR3 runs to 16 residues. Per the germline V gene, CDR1 is SGHDN and CDR2 is FVKESK. Here the CDR3 reads CASSQRFSSYNSPLHF.

The rearrangement uses TRBV11-2 and TRBJ2-7. The CDR3 consists of 14 residues. Germline V gene sequence: CDR1 SGHAT, CDR2 FQNNGV. This chain's CDR3 is CASSTQGYLYEQYF.

The chain uses TRBV2 and TRBJ2-1. CDR1 and CDR2 from the germline V gene are SNHLY and FYNNEI. The CDR3 is 16 residues long. CDR3 region: CASSDKGNLRYNEQFF.

This rearrangement joins TRBV6-1 to TRBJ2-1; the TCRdb call, TRBD2, lacks DNA for checking. There are 13 residues in the CDR3. Germline V gene sequence: CDR1 MNHNS, CDR2 SASEGT. The CDR3 sequence: CASRGLIGNEQFF.

V and J are TRBV2 and TRBJ2-5; the D call from TCRdb, TRBD1, cannot be confirmed without DNA. CDR3 length: 13 residues. Germline-derived CDR1 and CDR2 are SNHLY and FYNNEI. CDR3 residues: CASSRAGAETQYF.

This chain links TRBV20-1 with TRBJ1-4; TCRdb's D call of TRBD1 is untestable without DNA. The CDR3 length is 13 residues. Germline V CDR1 and CDR2: DFQATT, SNEGSKA (reference sequence). The chain's CDR3 is CSVTRGVREKLFF.

The J gene is TRBJ2-5, the V gene TRBV6-1; TCRdb's D call of TRBD2 is untestable without DNA. There are 15 residues in the CDR3. Germline CDR1 reads MNHNS; CDR2 reads SASEGT. Here the CDR3 reads CASSLGGALGETQYF.

The V call is TRBV25-1, the J call TRBJ1-2. Germline values: CDR1 MGHDK, CDR2 SYGVNS. The CDR3 loop spans 15 amino acids. This CDR3 reads CASSEGNRNNYGYTF.